This is a list of T cell receptor beta chains from one sample in a study of OX40 agonist ivuxolimab in advanced cancers. The method was immunoSEQ multiplex PCR; TCRdb's version includes in-frame clones alone and lacks a portion of them. The table lists 90,000 to 100,000 clones, roughly 87% of them singletons. The specimen comprised CD4+ or CD8+ T cells sorted from blood, sampled in a trial of the OX40 agonist ivuxolimab. The receptors derive from an adult with an advanced solid tumor such as melanoma, head and neck, liver or kidney cancer. The CDR3 runs from the conserved cysteine through the conserved F or W. A D gene is named only where the DNA matches it firmly. Rows give clone size only sometimes, using once, few, many, or a class for an expanded clone.

v_call	d_call	clone_size	j_call	cdr3_aa	cdr3_nt
TRBV19	-	-	TRBJ1-5	CASSMTGWDQPQHF	TGTGCCAGTAGTATGACAGGCTGGGATCAGCCCCAGCATTTT
TRBV4-1	-	-	TRBJ1-5	CASSQAPHGDQPQHF	TGCGCCAGCAGCCAAGCTCCCCACGGGGATCAGCCCCAGCATTTT
TRBV11-3	-	-	TRBJ1-1	CASKKGENTEAFF	TGTGCCAGCAAAAAGGGGGAGAACACTGAAGCTTTCTTT
TRBV9	TRBD2	-	TRBJ2-1	CASSSTSGRSSYNEQFF	TGTGCCAGCAGCTCAACTAGCGGCCGGAGCTCCTACAATGAGCAGTTCTTC
TRBV14	-	once	TRBJ2-1	CASSQAGHSLYNEQFF	TGTGCCAGCAGCCAAGCTGGGCACTCTTTGTACAATGAGCAGTTCTTC
TRBV9	TRBD1	-	TRBJ2-3	CASSRGQGIDTQYF	TGTGCCAGCAGCCGAGGACAGGGAATAGATACGCAGTATTTT
TRBV9	-	-	TRBJ2-7	CASSVGHGTYEQYF	TGTGCCAGCAGCGTAGGCCACGGGACCTACGAGCAGTACTTC
TRBV20-1	-	-	TRBJ2-1	CSGLSEEQFF	TGCAGTGGACTCTCAGAAGAGCAGTTCTTC
TRBV5-1	-	-	TRBJ1-3	CASSLDGFSGNTIYF	TGCGCCAGCAGCTTGGACGGTTTCTCTGGAAACACCATATATTTT
TRBV4-3	-	-	TRBJ1-5	CASSQDQSESNQPQHF	TGCGCCAGCAGCCAAGATCAATCGGAGAGCAATCAGCCCCAGCATTTT
TRBV28	TRBD2	-	TRBJ2-1	CASSFKGLAYNEQFF	TGTGCCAGCAGTTTTAAGGGACTAGCATACAATGAGCAGTTCTTC
TRBV28	TRBD2	-	TRBJ2-7	CASSPQREAYEQYF	TGTGCCAGCAGCCCCCAGCGGGAAGCCTACGAGCAGTACTTC
TRBV7-2	TRBD1	-	TRBJ2-2	CASSLDGAGGTGELFF	TGTGCCAGCAGCTTAGACGGGGCAGGGGGAACCGGGGAGCTGTTTTTT
TRBV6-1	TRBD1	-	TRBJ2-5	CASSERTGGETQYF	TGTGCCAGCAGTGAAAGGACAGGGGGAGAGACCCAGTACTTC
TRBV9	TRBD2	-	TRBJ2-5	CASSVDSGGEQETQYF	TGTGCCAGCAGCGTAGATAGCGGGGGTGAACAAGAGACCCAGTACTTC
TRBV27	TRBD1	-	TRBJ1-1	CASSLPRQGAITEAFF	TGTGCCAGCAGTTTACCCAGACAGGGGGCTATCACTGAAGCTTTCTTT
TRBV15	TRBD2	-	TRBJ2-3	CATSIASGSTDTQYF	TGTGCCACCAGCATAGCTAGCGGTAGCACAGATACGCAGTATTTT
TRBV19	-	-	TRBJ2-7	CASNPATGPMGEQYF	TGTGCCAGTAACCCTGCCACGGGACCTATGGGCGAGCAGTACTTC
TRBV2	-	-	TRBJ2-5	CASSEGQFAETQYF	TGTGCCAGCAGTGAAGGACAGTTCGCAGAGACCCAGTACTTC
TRBV7-9	-	-	TRBJ1-4	CASSPKNRVGPKLFF	TGTGCCAGCAGCCCCAAAAACAGGGTTGGTCCTAAACTGTTTTTT
TRBV6-5	-	once	TRBJ2-2	CASRRSNTGELFF	TGTGCCAGCAGGAGGAGTAACACCGGGGAGCTGTTTTTT
TRBV5-5	-	once	TRBJ2-2	CASSLVEGLNTGELFF	TGTGCCAGCAGCTTGGTGGAAGGGTTGAACACCGGGGAGCTGTTTTTT
TRBV30	TRBD1	-	TRBJ1-2	CAWSPRQGYGYTF	TGTGCCTGGAGTCCGAGACAGGGGTATGGCTACACCTTC
TRBV7-2	TRBD1	-	TRBJ1-6	CASSSARGLKEDSPLHF	TGTGCCAGCAGTTCAGCCAGGGGGCTTAAGGAAGATTCACCCCTCCACTTT
TRBV11-2	-	-	TRBJ2-3	CASSLAGVWTDTQYF	TGTGCCAGCAGCTTAGCGGGGGTATGGACAGATACGCAGTATTTT
TRBV18	-	-	TRBJ1-3	CASSSRHLSGNTIYF	TGTGCCAGCTCATCCCGACACCTCTCTGGAAACACCATATATTTT
TRBV29-1	TRBD1	-	TRBJ1-1	CSVSGGQNTEAFF	TGCAGCGTCTCAGGGGGACAGAACACTGAAGCTTTCTTT
TRBV7-3	TRBD2	-	TRBJ2-1	CASSLNGRPLAGKYNEQFF	TGTGCCAGCAGCTTAAACGGGCGCCCACTAGCGGGGAAATACAATGAGCAGTTCTTC
TRBV19	-	-	TRBJ2-2	CASTRTVTLQVNTGELFF	TGTGCCAGTACTAGGACAGTTACCCTGCAGGTTAACACCGGGGAGCTGTTTTTT
TRBV7-2	TRBD1	-	TRBJ1-5	CASSAQTGLSNQPQHF	TGTGCCAGCAGCGCCCAGACAGGGCTTAGCAATCAGCCCCAGCATTTT
TRBV6-5	-	-	TRBJ2-2	CASRKNTGELFF	TGTGCCAGCAGGAAGAACACCGGGGAGCTGTTTTTT
TRBV11-1	-	-	TRBJ1-1	CASSAGLKIVKNTEAFF	TGTGCCAGCAGCGCGGGACTGAAGATCGTTAAGAACACTGAAGCTTTCTTT
TRBV11-2	-	-	TRBJ2-2	CASSNPAARGELFF	TGTGCCAGCAGCAATCCGGCAGCGAGGGGGGAGCTGTTTTTT
TRBV5-1	TRBD1	-	TRBJ2-7	CASSVLPGQGAGEQYF	TGCGCCAGCAGCGTCTTACCCGGACAGGGGGCTGGAGAGCAGTACTTC
TRBV27	-	-	TRBJ2-4	CASSYGGLVAKNIQYF	TGTGCCAGCAGTTATGGCGGACTCGTAGCCAAAAACATTCAGTACTTC
TRBV7-2	TRBD2	-	TRBJ2-3	CASSSWTSGSTDTQYF	TGTGCCAGCAGCTCTTGGACTAGCGGGAGCACAGATACGCAGTATTTT
TRBV14	-	once	TRBJ2-1	CASNEDLAYNEQFF	TGTGCCAGCAACGAGGACTTAGCCTACAATGAGCAGTTCTTC
TRBV7-2	-	-	TRBJ1-1	CASSSESQGNTEAFF	TGTGCCAGCAGCTCAGAGAGCCAGGGGAACACTGAAGCTTTCTTT
TRBV4-1	-	-	TRBJ2-7	CASSQEVTVYYEQYF	TGCGCCAGCAGCCAAGAAGTAACAGTCTACTACGAGCAGTACTTC
TRBV4-1	-	once	TRBJ2-3	CASSPGGGWGDTQYF	TGCGCCAGCAGCCCCGGAGGGGGATGGGGAGATACGCAGTATTTT
TRBV18	-	-	TRBJ2-2	CASSPGAGALNTGELFF	TGTGCCAGCTCACCTGGTGCGGGGGCCTTGAACACCGGGGAGCTGTTTTTT
TRBV7-6	-	-	TRBJ1-1	CASSFSSGVEAFF	TGTGCCAGCAGCTTCTCCTCGGGGGTTGAAGCTTTCTTT
TRBV30	TRBD2	-	TRBJ2-7	CAWSLGLAGGSISYEQYF	TGTGCCTGGAGCCTAGGACTAGCGGGAGGATCCATCTCCTACGAGCAGTACTTC
TRBV6-5	TRBD1	-	TRBJ1-2	CASTLGGNYGYTF	TGTGCCAGCACCTTAGGGGGCAACTATGGCTACACCTTC
TRBV7-2	-	once	TRBJ2-5	CASSPDPRFQETQYF	TGTGCCAGCAGCCCCGATCCGCGATTTCAAGAGACCCAGTACTTC
TRBV5-4	-	-	TRBJ1-2	CASSLVGAGGYTF	TGTGCCAGCAGCTTGGTCGGGGCGGGTGGCTACACCTTC
TRBV5-1	-	-	TRBJ2-5	CASSDQETQYF	TGCGCCAGCAGCGACCAAGAGACCCAGTACTTC
TRBV4-3	-	-	TRBJ2-2	CASSQDPATNTGELFF	TGCGCCAGCAGCCAAGATCCCGCCACTAACACCGGGGAGCTGTTTTTT
TRBV6-5	-	-	TRBJ1-1	CASSIPSTNTEAFF	TGTGCCAGCAGTATCCCAAGCACGAACACTGAAGCTTTCTTT
TRBV11-2	-	-	TRBJ1-4	CASSLGQGIEKLFF	TGTGCCAGCAGCTTAGGGCAGGGTATTGAAAAACTGTTTTTT
TRBV5-1	-	-	TRBJ2-3	CASSPSEGVRGTDTQYF	TGCGCCAGCAGCCCAAGTGAGGGAGTAAGAGGCACAGATACGCAGTATTTT
TRBV15	TRBD1	-	TRBJ1-4	CATSRDSPGTGAEKLFF	TGTGCCACCAGCAGAGATTCCCCCGGGACAGGAGCCGAAAAACTGTTTTTT
TRBV10-3	-	-	TRBJ1-3	CAISEGGDGNTIYF	TGTGCCATCAGTGAGGGAGGGGACGGAAACACCATATATTTT
TRBV29-1	TRBD1	-	TRBJ1-1	CSVGNGGTGVNTEAFF	TGCAGCGTTGGAAATGGGGGGACAGGCGTTAACACTGAAGCTTTCTTT
TRBV9	TRBD2	-	TRBJ2-1	CASSTTSGYNEQFF	TGTGCCAGCAGCACGACTAGCGGTTACAATGAGCAGTTCTTC
TRBV9	-	-	TRBJ2-2	CASSVAPGTPGELFF	TGTGCCAGCAGCGTAGCCCCGGGGACCCCCGGGGAGCTGTTTTTT
TRBV7-2	-	-	TRBJ2-3	CASSFQVGSTDTQYF	TGTGCCAGCAGCTTCCAAGTCGGAAGCACAGATACGCAGTATTTT
TRBV20-1	-	-	TRBJ1-2	CSAPGSYGYTF	TGCAGTGCTCCGGGATCTTATGGCTACACCTTC
TRBV18	-	-	TRBJ1-1	CASSLQTQDGGSGTEAFF	TGTGCCAGCTCACTACAAACCCAGGACGGGGGCTCGGGCACTGAAGCTTTCTTT